The present T cell receptor beta chain was sequenced within a study of blood T cell repertoires in COVID-19. Germline loops: CDR1 MDHEN, CDR2 SYDVKM. The CDR3 sequence is 13 residues long. Trimming shortened V by 10 bases and J by 2 bases, and 9 bases separated the two germline ends. Clones were sequenced by immunoSEQ multiplex PCR, and TCRdb holds only the in-frame ones, with some missing. The sample includes 88,000 or so clones, about 76% of them seen just once. Sequenced: peripheral blood. The gene calls are TRBV28 and TRBJ2-6; unclear D gene. This TCR was sampled from a human donor in a cohort sampled during active COVID-19. The CDR3 loop reads CATYRTGANVLTF. The CDR3 DNA follows: TGTGCCACCTACCGAACTGGGGCCAACGTCCTGACTTTC.